These 31 T cell receptor beta chains were sequenced from one sample in a study of blood T cell repertoires in COVID-19. Method: immunoSEQ multiplex PCR; TCRdb's copy keeps in-frame clones and lacks some. The repertoire has just under 60,000 clones, approximately 79% of them found once; the top ten carry more than 7.5%. Sequenced: peripheral blood. These receptors were obtained from a human donor in a cohort sampled during active COVID-19.

The CDR3 bases are TGTGCCAGCACCATTGTGACAGACTATCAGCCCCAGCATTTT. This translates into CASTIVTDYQPQHF. V and J are TRBV28 and TRBJ1-5, with D possibly being TRBD1 (5 bases). Germline values: CDR1 MDHEN, CDR2 SYDVKM. V was shortened by 7 bases and J by 5 bases, with 15 bases between the two germline ends. The CDR3 is made up of 14 amino acids.

This chain links TRBV5-4 with TRBJ2-3; a weak D match, TRBD2 (6 bases). The V end lost 4 bases, the J end lost 1 base, and 13 bases lay between the germline ends. The germline CDR1 and CDR2 sequences are SGHNT and YYREEE (reference sequence). This CDR3 has 15 residues. DNA for the CDR3: TGTGCCAGCAGCGTAAGCGGAGGGGGCACAGATACGCAGTATTTT. Protein sequence: CASSVSGGGTDTQYF.

This chain uses TRBV19 with TRBJ2-3; TRBD1 matches at 8 bases. The ends lost 6 bases at V and 2 bases at J; junction bases unmatched: 10. CDR3 length: 16 residues. CDR1 LNHDA and CDR2 SQIVND come from the germline V gene (reference sequence). The CDR3: CASSPRTGFTTDTQYF. For the CDR3, the DNA is TGTGCCAGTAGCCCGAGGACAGGGTTTACCACAGATACGCAGTATTTT.

The chain employs TRBV6-6 and TRBJ1-1; 10 bases are a match to TRBD1. The CDR3 is 19 amino acids. Looked up from germline, CDR1 is MNHNY and CDR2 is SVGAGI (reference sequence). The J segment lost 2 bases and the V segment lost 6 bases, leaving 18 bases of the junction unmatched. The CDR3 protein is CASSYIGQGVRTGNTEAFF. DNA of the CDR3: TGTGCCAGCAGCTATATAGGACAGGGGGTAAGAACGGGCAACACTGAAGCTTTCTTT.

The rearrangement joins TRBV7-9 to TRBJ2-1, with a weak D call TRBD1 (5 bases). Trimming took 1 base from V and 8 from J, leaving 12 bases between them. CDR3 size: 14 residues. CDR1 and CDR2 (germline): SEHNR, FQNEAQ (reference sequence). This CDR3 is CASSLGPGLDEQFF. CDR3 nucleotide sequence: TGTGCCAGCAGCTTAGGTCCAGGGCTCGATGAGCAGTTCTTC.

This clone was detected ten times or more. The rearrangement uses TRBV6-6 and TRBJ1-5; TRBD1 matches at 10 bases. Germline CDR1 reads MNHNY; CDR2 reads SVGAGI (reference sequence). Trimming cost V 6 bases and J 1 base; bases outside gene matches: 3. This CDR3 contains 15 residues. The CDR3 protein is CASRGQGKSNQPQHF. The CDR3, as DNA: TGTGCCAGCAGGGGACAGGGGAAGAGCAATCAGCCCCAGCATTTT.

The V gene is TRBV25-1, the J gene TRBJ2-3; 7 nucleotides line up with TRBD2. Losses at the gene ends were 0 bases for V and 4 bases for J; bases not matched to a gene: 4. CDR1 MGHDK and CDR2 SYGVNS come from the germline V gene. The CDR3 loop spans 15 amino acids. The CDR3 spells CASSEYMSGADTQYF. Written as DNA, the CDR3 is TGTGCCAGCAGTGAATATATGAGCGGGGCAGATACGCAGTATTTT.

The V call is TRBV18, the J call TRBJ2-3; D call uncertain. There are 14 residues in the CDR3. CDR1 is KGHSH and CDR2 is LQKENI in the germline V gene. V dropped 0 bases and J dropped 6 bases, with 10 bases sitting between them. The CDR3 region is CASSPPSGWDTQYF. CDR3 DNA sequence: TGTGCCAGCTCACCACCGTCAGGTTGGGATACGCAGTATTTT.

The chain recombines TRBV5-1 with TRBJ2-5; a possible D gene is TRBD2 (5 bases). V lost 4 bases to trimming and J lost 3 bases, with 19 bases between them. Germline loops: CDR1 SGHRS, CDR2 YFSETQ. This CDR3 has 16 amino acids. CDR3 protein: CASSRSSDFGKETQYF. The CDR3 DNA is TGCGCCAGCAGCCGAAGTTCCGACTTCGGGAAAGAGACCCAGTACTTC.

The genes are TRBV5-1 and TRBJ1-1; D may be TRBD1 (5 bases). V dropped 4 bases and J dropped 1 base, with 11 bases sitting between them. The CDR3 length is 14 residues. Germline V gene lookup returns CDR1 SGHRS and CDR2 YFSETQ. CDR3 protein: CASSVGDRNTEAFF. The CDR3 DNA reads TGCGCCAGCAGCGTTGGAGACAGGAACACTGAAGCTTTCTTT.

In this sample, this clone turned up a few times. The V call is TRBV19, the J call TRBJ2-1; D is possibly TRBD2 (7 bases). Germline values: CDR1 LNHDA, CDR2 SQIVND (reference sequence). The CDR3 consists of 19 residues. CDR3 DNA: TGTGCAGAGGCGGGGGCCACGGGACTATTTTGGTGGGGGAGGGATGAGCAGTTCTTC. Amino acid sequence: CAEAGATGLFWWGRDEQFF.

This clone was observed a single time. CDR3 residues: CASSPRTGSGLTGELFF. CDR3 sequence (DNA): TGTGCCAGCTCACCGCGGACAGGTTCTGGGCTCACCGGGGAGCTGTTTTTT. The rearrangement uses TRBV18 and TRBJ2-2; TRBD1 aligns across 7 bases. Per the germline V gene, CDR1 is KGHSH and CDR2 is LQKENI. The CDR3 loop spans 17 amino acids. V dropped 3 bases and J dropped 4; count of bases not matched to a gene: 11.

This clone showed up just once. The rearrangement uses TRBV29-1 and TRBJ1-1; D possibly corresponds to TRBD1 (5 bases). The CDR3 loop spans 11 amino acids. The ends were cut back, 6 bases at V and 4 bases at J, with 9 bases in the middle. Germline assignment: CDR1 SQVTM and CDR2 ANQGSEA. CDR3: CSVGGGTEAFF. DNA for the CDR3: TGCAGCGTCGGGGGGGGCACTGAAGCTTTCTTT. Based on the CDR3 plus reference TRBV29-1 and TRBJ1-1, the full variable domain is SAVISQKPSRDICQRGTSLTIQCQVDSQVTMMFWYRQQPGQSLTLIATANQGSEATYESGFVIDKFPISRPNLTFSTLTVSNMSPEDSSIYLCSVGGGTEAFFGQGTRLTVV.

The chain is built from TRBV11-2 and TRBJ2-3, with 10 positions matching TRBD2. This CDR3 contains 17 residues. CDR1 SGHAT and CDR2 FQNNGV come from the germline V gene. V was pared by 1 base and J by 3 bases, with 7 bases of the junction left unmatched. CDR3 nucleotide sequence: TGTGCCAGCAGCTTAGGGCCTAGCGGGAGATTGACAGATACGCAGTATTTT. Translation: CASSLGPSGRLTDTQYF. Variable domain in full (rest from reference TRBV11-2 and TRBJ2-3): EAGVAQSPRYKIIEKRQSVAFWCNPISGHATLYWYQQILGQGPKLLIQFQNNGVVDDSQLPKDRFSAERLKGVDSTLKIQPAKLEDSAVYLCASSLGPSGRLTDTQYFGPGTRLTVL.

This clone occurred once. J is TRBJ2-3 and V is TRBV2, with TRBD2 matching over 12 bases. Germline CDR1 and CDR2: SNHLY and FYNNEI. V was pared by 4 bases and J by 2 bases, with 4 bases of the junction left unmatched. The CDR3 consists of 16 residues. DNA for the CDR3: TGTGCCAGCAGTGGGACTAGCGGGAACCCCACAGATACGCAGTATTTT. It codes for CASSGTSGNPTDTQYF.

This rearrangement joins TRBV9 to TRBJ1-2, with D maybe TRBD1 (5 bases). Germline CDR1 and CDR2: SGDLS and YYNGEE. V was pared by 7 bases and J by 6 bases, with 19 bases between. There are 14 residues in the CDR3. CDR3 DNA: TGTGCCAGCGCCATGAAATATCAAGGGGATGGCTACACCTTC. This encodes CASAMKYQGDGYTF.

V usage is TRBV5-1 and J usage is TRBJ2-1, with 14 nucleotides matching TRBD2. The length of the CDR3 is 18 residues. V was clipped by 3 bases and J by 0 bases; unmatched bases: 5. Per germline, CDR1 SGHRS and CDR2 YFSETQ. In DNA, the CDR3 is TGCGCCAGCAGCTCCGGGACTAGCGGGAGATACTCCTACAATGAGCAGTTCTTC. Protein: CASSSGTSGRYSYNEQFF.

The chain couples TRBV7-2 to TRBJ2-3; D perhaps matches TRBD1 (5 bases). Trimming pared 5 bases from V and 1 base from J, leaving 7 bases between. CDR1 and CDR2 from the germline V gene are SGHTA and FQGNSA. CDR3 length: 13 amino acids. CDR3 sequence (DNA): TGTGCCAGCAGCATACAGGGCACAGATACGCAGTATTTT. Amino acids: CASSIQGTDTQYF. The complete variable domain, with remaining parts taken from reference TRBV7-2 and TRBJ2-3, reads GAGVSQSPSNKVTEKGKDVELRCDPISGHTALYWYRQSLGQGLEFLIYFQGNSAPDKSGLPSDRFSAERTGGSVSTLTIQRTQQEDSAVYLCASSIQGTDTQYFGPGTRLTVL.

This chain uses TRBV21-1 with TRBJ1-5; TRBD1, as called in the table, went unchecked against the DNA. TRBV21-1 constitutes a pseudogene. The CDR3 extends over 11 amino acids. CDR3 region: CANRRTGPQHF. CDR3 in DNA: TGTGCCAATCGAAGAACAGGGCCCCAGCATTTT.

The chain employs TRBV3-1 (or the pseudogene TRBV3-2) and TRBJ1-5; 9 nucleotides match TRBD1. Germline CDR1 reads LGHDT; CDR2 reads YNNKEL (reference sequence). J lost 7 bases, V lost 5 bases, and 3 bases had no gene match. The CDR3 sequence is 13 residues long. This CDR3 is CASSWDRDQPQHF. The CDR3 nucleotides read TGTGCCAGCAGCTGGGACAGGGACCAGCCCCAGCATTTT.

The V call is TRBV28, the J call TRBJ2-7; 7 bases agree with TRBD2. V shed 9 bases, J shed 7 bases, and the junction held 12 bases outside the gene matches. Germline V lookup: CDR1 MDHEN, CDR2 SYDVKM. This CDR3 is 13 amino acids long. The CDR3 spells CASSGGALREQYF. CDR3 nucleotides: TGTGCCAGTTCGGGAGGAGCTCTACGGGAGCAGTACTTC. Full variable domain (rest looked up from reference TRBV28 and TRBJ2-7): DVKVTQSSRYLVKRTGEKVFLECVQDMDHENMFWYRQDPGLGLRLIYFSYDVKMKEKGDIPEGYSVSREKKERFSLILESASTNQTSMYLCASSGGALREQYFGPGTRLTVT.

In its sample, this clone was seen once. CDR3 DNA: TGTGCCAGCAACGCATACAGGGGGCAGCAAGAGACCCAGTACTTC. Protein product: CASNAYRGQQETQYF. The V call is TRBV5-5, the J call TRBJ2-5, with 9 bases identical to TRBD1. V shed 6 bases and J 2 bases; nucleotides not matched to a gene: 8. The CDR3 consists of 15 residues. CDR1 and CDR2 from the germline V gene are SGHKS and YYEKEE (reference sequence).

The chain uses TRBV11-3 and TRBJ2-1, with 8 bases identical to TRBD2. The CDR3 runs 17 residues. The V segment lost 3 bases and the J segment 6 bases; nucleotides outside the gene matches: 13. CDR1 is SGHNT, CDR2 YENEEA, per germline. The CDR3 here is CASSFSSPGLAGNEQFF. In DNA form, the CDR3 reads TGTGCCAGCAGCTTCTCGTCCCCAGGACTAGCAGGCAATGAGCAGTTCTTC.

The rearrangement links TRBV3-1 (or the pseudogene TRBV3-2) to TRBJ2-3; 10 bases agree with TRBD2. Losses at the gene ends were 6 bases for V and 3 bases for J; bases not matched to a gene: 6. Germline loops: CDR1 LGHDT, CDR2 YNNKEL (reference sequence). This CDR3 has 15 residues. The CDR3 sequence: CASRQLAGTTDTQYF. The CDR3 DNA is TGTGCCAGCAGACAACTAGCGGGGACAACAGATACGCAGTATTTT.

V gene TRBV7-2 combines with J gene TRBJ2-5; weak D call: TRBD1 (6 bases). V lost 3 bases, J lost 3 bases, and 11 bases lay in between. This CDR3 spans 14 amino acids. Germline assignment: CDR1 SGHTA and CDR2 FQGNSA. This chain's CDR3 is CASSFYRAEETQYF. CDR3 coding DNA: TGTGCCAGCAGCTTTTACAGGGCCGAAGAGACCCAGTACTTC. Using reference TRBV7-2 and TRBJ2-5 for the parts outside the CDR3, the full variable domain is GAGVSQSPSNKVTEKGKDVELRCDPISGHTALYWYRQSLGQGLEFLIYFQGNSAPDKSGLPSDRFSAERTGGSVSTLTIQRTQQEDSAVYLCASSFYRAEETQYFGPGTRLLVL.

The V gene is TRBV19, the J gene TRBJ2-7; 7 bases fit TRBD2. The V and J ends lost 5 bases and 4 bases, in that order; junction bases with no gene match: 11. CDR1 and CDR2 (germline): LNHDA, SQIVND (reference sequence). This CDR3 is 15 amino acids long. The CDR3 sequence is CASSSTGGPRYEQYF. The CDR3 bases are TGTGCCAGTAGTTCTACGGGGGGTCCTAGGTACGAGCAGTACTTC.

This clone has only one observation. The chain is built from TRBV18 and TRBJ1-3; 10 nucleotides line up with TRBD1. This CDR3 spans 19 amino acids. Germline-derived CDR1 and CDR2 are KGHSH and LQKENI. Trimming removed 3 bases from V and 0 bases from J; junction bases left unmatched: 11. CDR3: CASSPTRGTGDLSGNTIYF. CDR3 bases: TGTGCCAGCTCACCGACCCGGGGGACAGGGGACCTCTCTGGAAACACCATATATTTT.

Only a few counts were recorded for this clone. This chain connects TRBV25-1 to TRBJ1-1; no clear D. From germline, CDR1 is MGHDK and CDR2 SYGVNS. Trimming shortened V by 11 bases and J by 0 bases, and 16 bases separated the two germline ends. This CDR3 is built from 14 residues. CDR3 residues: CASLPRGLNTEAFF. In DNA, the CDR3 is TGTGCCTCGCTCCCCCGGGGATTGAACACTGAAGCTTTCTTT.

The genes are TRBV6-4 and TRBJ2-1; 9 nucleotides agree with TRBD1. With V trimmed by 5 bases and J by 6 bases, 5 bases remained unmatched. Germline loops: CDR1 MRHNA, CDR2 SNTAGT. This CDR3 has 14 residues. This CDR3 reads CASSSGQGSNEQFF. As DNA, the CDR3 is TGTGCCAGCAGTTCGGGACAGGGATCCAATGAGCAGTTCTTC.

V usage is TRBV28 and J usage is TRBJ2-7, with TRBD2 matching over 7 bases. Germline V gene lookup returns CDR1 MDHEN and CDR2 SYDVKM. The CDR3 length is 15 residues. V lost 5 bases, J lost 0 bases, and 7 bases stayed unmatched. In nucleotides, the CDR3 is TGTGCCAGCAGTCCCGCCCGCGGGAGCTCCTACGAGCAGTACTTC. Translation gives CASSPARGSSYEQYF.

The rearrangement links TRBV10-1 to TRBJ2-1; 12 bases map to TRBD2. Trimming took 0 bases from V and 5 from J; bases not matched to a gene: 5. The V gene's germline CDR1 is WNHNN and CDR2 SYGVQD (reference sequence). The CDR3 runs 17 residues. The CDR3 region is CASSESPTSGSDNEQFF. CDR3 in DNA: TGCGCCAGCAGTGAGTCCCCGACTAGCGGGAGCGACAATGAGCAGTTCTTC.